This T cell receptor beta chain was captured by sequencing in a study of cytomegalovirus exposure and HLA in healthy donors. Findings and caveats of the study: TCR beta V segments were, for the most part, productive about 90% or about 30% of the time in an earlier analysis. Later work found that TCR association rates differed between HLA loci; DRB1 had the most and HLA-C the fewest.

Primers included in the PCR were 60 Vbeta and 13 Jbeta primers. Measured with immunoSEQ multiplex PCR; TCRdb has only the in-frame clones, and not every one. In the table there are 210,000 or so clones, 80% to 90% of which are singletons. While unrecorded immune exposures were likely, the donors were nominally healthy when sampled. Germline-derived CDR1 and CDR2 are SNHLY and FYNNEI. J gave up 6 bases and V 6 bases, and 10 bases lay outside the gene matches. The CDR3 is 16 residues long. Turning to this clone: Its antigen is undetermined.

The clonotype comes from a woman under 30 in good health and CMV-seronegative. The J gene is TRBJ2-1, the V gene TRBV2, with 11 bases matching TRBD1. Sequencing was done on a sample of PBMCs. Written as DNA, the CDR3 is TGTGCCAGCAGGGGTCGGGACAGGGGGATCCTCAATGAGCAGTTCTTC. It encodes CASRGRDRGILNEQFF.